These 18 T cell receptor beta chains came from one sample sequenced in a study of graft-versus-host responses after intestinal transplantation. Their antigens remain unidentified. Sequencing was performed with immunoSEQ multiplex PCR; in TCRdb, only in-frame clones are kept and a portion is missing. Among around 110,000 clones listed, around 90% were seen once. The material was unstimulated CD4+ T cells sorted from spleen or lymph node cells, obtained before transplant. The receptors here all came from a human donor who was the organ donor for an intestinal transplant.

The chain links TRBV10-3 to TRBJ2-7; D is ambiguous. V gave up 4 bases and J gave up 2 bases, with 9 bases separating them. Germline lookup yields CDR1 ENHRY and CDR2 SYGVKD. This CDR3 has 13 amino acids. This CDR3 reads CAISGDSPYEQYF. Written as DNA, the CDR3 is TGTGCCATCAGTGGTGATAGCCCCTACGAGCAGTACTTC.

The chain joins TRBV5-5 to TRBJ2-6; D ambiguous. Germline V lookup: CDR1 SGHKS, CDR2 YYEKEE (reference sequence). The V end lost 6 bases, the J end lost 4 bases, and 14 bases lay between the germline ends. CDR3 length equals 15 residues. The CDR3 is CASTSPVRGANVLTF. The CDR3 DNA sequence: TGTGCCAGCACCTCCCCGGTACGAGGGGCCAACGTCCTGACTTTC.

The chain is built from TRBV7-2 and TRBJ2-3, with 8 nucleotides matching TRBD2. J gave up 0 bases and V 2 bases, and 4 bases lay outside the gene matches. The CDR3 sequence is 16 residues long. Germline V CDR1 and CDR2: SGHTA, FQGNSA. As DNA, the CDR3 is TGTGCCAGCAGCTTACTAGCGGGTTTTAGCACAGATACGCAGTATTTT. It translates to CASSLLAGFSTDTQYF.

This sequence joins TRBV11-2 and TRBJ1-3; no clear D. V lost 1 base to trimming and J lost 7 bases, with 5 bases between them. CDR3 length: 12 residues. Germline CDR1 is SGHAT and CDR2 is FQNNGV. DNA of the CDR3: TGTGCCAGCAGCTTAGCGGGGAACACCATATATTTT. Translated, it gives CASSLAGNTIYF.

CDR3 sequence: CASSSGAEGDEKLFF. The CDR3 DNA reads as TGTGCCAGCAGTTCCGGCGCCGAGGGTGATGAAAAACTGTTTTTT. The chain employs TRBV28 and TRBJ1-4, with unresolved D. Trimming cost V 4 bases and J 6 bases, with 15 bases left between them. The germline gives CDR1 MDHEN, CDR2 SYDVKM. This CDR3 comprises 15 residues.

The chain is built from TRBV7-9 and TRBJ1-4, with unresolved D. Trimming removed 5 bases at V and 3 bases at J, with 10 bases between. The CDR3 consists of 14 residues. Germline V gives CDR1 SEHNR, CDR2 FQNEAQ (reference sequence). Here the CDR3 reads CASSPQRSNEKLFF. The CDR3, as DNA: TGTGCCAGCAGCCCCCAGAGGTCTAATGAAAAACTGTTTTTT.

This clone showed up just once. The rearrangement links TRBV29-1 to TRBJ1-1; the D is unclear. The CDR3 is 14 residues long. Trimming removed 6 bases at V and 5 bases at J, with 19 bases between. Germline-derived CDR1 and CDR2 are SQVTM and ANQGSEA. Here the CDR3 DNA reads TGCAGCGTGGCTCTTCTGTTAGGGTGGACTGAAGCTTTCTTT. Translated: CSVALLLGWTEAFF.

V and J are TRBV5-1 and TRBJ1-1, with TRBD1 identical over 8 bases. Germline V CDR1 and CDR2: SGHRS, YFSETQ. The CDR3 contains 14 residues. V trimming: 2 bases; J trimming: 5 bases; junction bases outside the gene matches: 5. The CDR3: CASSFRGRETEAFF. The CDR3 DNA reads TGCGCCAGCAGCTTCAGGGGGCGAGAAACTGAAGCTTTCTTT.

The chain joins TRBV5-4 to TRBJ1-3, with D perhaps matching TRBD1 (6 bases). The CDR3 runs 16 residues. V lost 7 bases to trimming and J lost 3 bases, with 20 bases between them. Per the germline V gene, CDR1 is SGHNT and CDR2 is YYREEE (reference sequence). For the CDR3, the DNA is TGTGCCAGCGGAATGACAGGATACGCTGATGGAAACACCATATATTTT. Its protein product is CASGMTGYADGNTIYF. Full variable domain (outside the CDR3, taken from reference TRBV5-4 and TRBJ1-3): ETGVTQSPTHLIKTRGQQVTLRCSSQSGHNTVSWYQQALGQGPQFIFQYYREEENGRGNFPPRFSGLQFPNYSSELNVNALELDDSALYLCASGMTGYADGNTIYFGEGSWLTVV.

The chain employs TRBV4-1 and TRBJ1-1; D is ambiguous. Trimming took 2 bases from V and 6 from J, leaving 19 bases between them. Germline values: CDR1 MGHRA, CDR2 YSYEKL. The length of the CDR3 is 16 residues. As DNA, the CDR3 is TGCGCCAGCAGCCAAAATGAGATAGGGCCAGGCGCTGAAGCTTTCTTT. Residues: CASSQNEIGPGAEAFF.

This sequence joins TRBV6-1 and TRBJ1-2; maybe TRBD1 (6 bases). Trimming cost V 3 bases and J 7 bases, with 15 bases left between them. Per germline, CDR1 MNHNS and CDR2 SASEGT. The CDR3 has 14 residues. In DNA, the CDR3 is TGTGCCAGCAGTGAGGGACAAACCGGAGGTGGCTACACCTTC. Translating gives CASSEGQTGGGYTF.

The gene calls are TRBV7-9 and TRBJ1-2; tentatively, D is TRBD1 (6 bases). Trimming took off 5 bases at V and 3 bases at J, with 16 bases between the two ends. The CDR3 loop spans 15 amino acids. CDR1 SEHNR and CDR2 FQNEAQ come from the germline V gene (reference sequence). As DNA, the CDR3 is TGTGCCAGCAGCCCCGACGGGGGCATCGACTATGGCTACACCTTC. It specifies CASSPDGGIDYGYTF.

In this sample, this clone turned up a few times. The chain is built from TRBV5-1 and TRBJ2-4, with 8 nucleotides matching TRBD2. The trim removed 4 bases at V and 0 bases at J, leaving 0 bases unmatched. The germline V gene encodes CDR1 SGHRS and CDR2 YFSETQ. This CDR3 comprises 14 residues. The CDR3 spells CASSLAGAKNIQYF. CDR3 coding DNA: TGCGCCAGCAGCCTAGCGGGAGCCAAAAACATTCAGTACTTC.

This clone was seen a handful of times. A read error may produce the germline difference seen at one junction end. In the same sample, other DNA sequences code for this CDR3. The CDR3 region has the DNA TGTGCCAGCAGCCTAGCTGGGAACACTGAAGCTTTCTTT. This codes for CASSLAGNTEAFF. The V call is TRBV7-6, the J call TRBJ1-1; D not resolved. Germline CDR1 reads SGHVS; CDR2 reads FNYEAQ. The CDR3 extends over 13 amino acids.

The chain combines TRBV5-1 with TRBJ2-3; TRBD2 matches 10 bases. V lost 0 bases, J lost 4 bases, and 5 bases stayed unmatched. The germline V gene has CDR1 SGHRS and CDR2 YFSETQ. The CDR3 is 16 amino acids. CDR3 coding DNA: TGCGCCAGCAGCTTGGAACTAGCGGGATCTGCAGATACGCAGTATTTT. Its protein is CASSLELAGSADTQYF.

The chain links TRBV7-2 to TRBJ2-5; D not resolved. The DNA matches TRBJ2-7 better at its end, which makes the J call doubtful. The CDR3 covers 11 residues. The germline V gene has CDR1 SGHTA and CDR2 FQGNSA. The chain's CDR3 is CASSEHYEQYF. For the CDR3, the DNA is TGTGCCAGCAGCGAACACTACGAGCAGTACTTC.

Remarks on this clone: The junction departs from the called germline gene at one end, perhaps through a read error. V gene TRBV6-1 combines with J gene TRBJ1-5, with D possibly matching TRBD1 (6 bases). The CDR3 is 15 residues long. Germline lookup yields CDR1 MNHNS and CDR2 SASEGT. The CDR3 reads CASSVTGARNQPQHF. CDR3 DNA sequence: TGTGCCAGTAGTGTTACGGGGGCACGCAATCAGCCCCAGCATTTT.

The rearrangement joins TRBV7-9 to TRBJ2-2, with 12 bases identical to TRBD2. The CDR3 spans 16 residues. Germline V gene lookup returns CDR1 SEHNR and CDR2 FQNEAQ (reference sequence). The trim removed 7 bases at V and 5 bases at J, leaving 8 bases unmatched. CDR3 nucleotide sequence: TGTGCCAGCACTCCTAGCGGGGGGGGGAAAACCGGGGAGCTGTTTTTT. Amino acid sequence: CASTPSGGGKTGELFF.